This T cell receptor (beta chain) was obtained from a study of cytomegalovirus exposure and HLA in healthy donors. Across the whole study: Of 398 genotyped donors, about 80% clustered with self-reported Caucasian donors. Overall study results and limits: Certain indistinguishable V segments, among them TRBV6-2 and TRBV6-3, were excluded.

CDR3 length: 16 residues. Per the germline V gene, CDR1 is SQVTM and CDR2 is ANQGSEA. Trimming shortened V by 4 bases and J by 4 bases, and 22 bases separated the two germline ends. The PCR had 60 Vbeta and 13 Jbeta primers. Sequenced by immunoSEQ multiplex PCR; TCRdb stores in-frame clones only, minus some. The profile covers some 180,000 clones, with just over 75% appearing a single time and roughly 2% taken by the ten largest. As for this clone: Its antigen is not known.

The material sequenced was PBMCs. The chain combines TRBV29-1 with TRBJ1-2, with D possibly TRBD1 on 5 matching bases. This clonotype was obtained from a man younger than 40 in good health and CMV-seronegative. This CDR3 reads CSVGAGQGGLSYGYTF. The CDR3 bases are TGCAGCGTTGGGGCGGGGCAGGGCGGTTTGAGCTATGGCTACACCTTC.